In its sample, the clone carrying this T cell receptor (beta chain) was seen a few times. Its antigen remains unidentified. The investigators amplified TCR beta CDR3 regions from RNA transcripts. Carried out on the TCR CDR3, a first-round RT-PCR used the HTBI primer set. One entry per CDR3 protein, called by TCRdb with MiXCR from the multiplex PCR reads. The table has hundreds of thousands of distinct CDR3 sequences, about 17% seen once. This record belongs to a study of T cells in Graves' hyperthyroidism and ophthalmopathy. Findings and limits, study-wide: Ophthalmopathy cases were set apart from stable hyperthyroidism by a 13 V-J model.

CDR1 KGHSH and CDR2 LQKENI come from the germline V gene. Trimming removed 1 base from V and 7 bases from J, with 20 bases in between. The CDR3 loop spans 16 amino acids. The clonotype originates from a woman in her thirties with Graves' hyperthyroidism. The sample consisted of blood. This chain uses TRBV18 with TRBJ2-7; TRBD1 might be the D (6 bases). The CDR3 sequence is CASSPRGAQGSGEQYF. The CDR3 DNA reads TGTGCCAGCTCACCACGGGGAGCACAGGGATCTGGGGAGCAGTACTTC.